The clone carrying this T cell receptor (beta chain) has a count of ten or more. TCRdb redid the calling of the reads with MiXCR, one entry per CDR3 protein. The data contain fewer than 250,000 distinct CDR3 sequences, 22% of them seen just once; the ten biggest clones take up 15% to 20%. Germline trimming cut 2 bases from V and 3 bases from J; bases unmatched to any gene: 4. This CDR3 comprises 14 residues. This entry comes from a study of T cell repertoires in cytomegalovirus infection. The sample taken for sequencing was CD8+ T cells from PBMCs. The chain is built from TRBV12-3 or TRBV12-4 and TRBJ2-7; 7 nucleotides match TRBD1. The TCR sequence derives from a human donor in good health (CMV status not recorded). Some clones in this sample may be carry-over from other donors' samples. The CDR3 loop reads CASSLTSGGYEQYF. Written as DNA, the CDR3 is TGTGCCAGCAGTTTAACTTCAGGGGGCTACGAGCAGTACTTC.